Below are 13 T cell receptor beta chains sequenced from a single sample in a study of blood T cell repertoires in COVID-19. Using immunoSEQ multiplex PCR, the repertoire was profiled, and TCRdb retains in-frame clones only, with some absent. The sample lists fewer than 200,000 clones; about 85% were seen once. The specimen sequenced was peripheral blood. These TCRs come from a woman aged 60 to 75 with COVID-19, enrolled during active disease.

V is TRBV14 and J is TRBJ1-6; no clear D. The V end was cut by 0 bases, the J end by 14 bases, with 17 bases between. Germline V lookup: CDR1 SGHDN, CDR2 FVKESK. CDR3 length: 15 residues. The CDR3 is CASSQDREPFVALHF. CDR3 nucleotide sequence: TGTGCCAGCAGCCAAGATCGAGAACCGTTCGTCGCCCTCCACTTT.

The V call is TRBV3-1 (or the pseudogene TRBV3-2), the J call TRBJ1-4; 7 nucleotides line up with TRBD1. CDR1 is LGHDT and CDR2 is YNNKEL in the germline V gene (reference sequence). The CDR3 is 16 residues long. Germline trimming cut 0 bases from V and 3 bases from J; bases unmatched to any gene: 4. This chain's CDR3 is CASSQDKGASNEKLFF. CDR3 nucleotides: TGTGCCAGCAGCCAAGACAAGGGGGCTTCTAATGAAAAACTGTTTTTT.

The sample holds one count of this clone. The chain carries TRBV19 and TRBJ2-4; 8 positions agree with TRBD1. Germline V gives CDR1 LNHDA, CDR2 SQIVND (reference sequence). The trim removed 5 bases at V and 1 base at J, leaving 7 bases unmatched. CDR3 size: 16 residues. The CDR3 DNA reads TGTGCCAGTAGTGTATCAGGGGGCGCCGCCAAAAACATTCAGTACTTC. Translating gives CASSVSGGAAKNIQYF.

This clone was recorded only once. This rearrangement joins TRBV18 to TRBJ1-5; no definite D call. V was clipped by 6 bases and J by 5 bases, with 11 bases between them. In germline, CDR1 is KGHSH, CDR2 LQKENI. This CDR3 has 13 amino acids. The CDR3 region is CASSPGMYQPQHF. The CDR3 DNA reads as TGTGCCAGCTCTCCGGGGATGTATCAGCCCCAGCATTTT.

The chain links TRBV19 to TRBJ1-5; D not resolved. Germline CDR1 LNHDA, CDR2 SQIVND (reference sequence). Trimming stripped 1 base from V and 0 bases from J, with 7 bases between. The CDR3 has 15 amino acids. The DNA of the CDR3 is TGTGCCAGTAGTATAGGCGGCAGTAGCAATCAGCCCCAGCATTTT. Translated, it gives CASSIGGSSNQPQHF.

The gene calls are TRBV6-5 and TRBJ1-5; TRBD1 aligns across 10 bases. The J segment lost 6 bases and the V segment lost 2 bases, leaving 4 bases of the junction unmatched. From germline, CDR1 is MNHEY and CDR2 SVGAGI. The length of the CDR3 is 15 residues. This CDR3 reads CASSYDGTGAQPQHF. The CDR3 nucleotides are TGTGCCAGCAGTTACGACGGGACAGGGGCTCAGCCCCAGCATTTT.

This clone was picked up a small number of times. The rearrangement links TRBV6-5 to TRBJ2-7, with 9 bases aligning to TRBD1. V shed 6 bases, J shed 6 bases, and the junction held 9 bases outside the gene matches. Germline lookup yields CDR1 MNHEY and CDR2 SVGAGI. The CDR3 loop spans 14 amino acids. Written as DNA, the CDR3 is TGTGCCAGCAGACCTCTACAGGGGGCGGGCGAGCAGTACGTC. Protein: CASRPLQGAGEQYV.

The J gene is TRBJ1-3, the V gene TRBV5-1, with D uncertain. Germline lookup yields CDR1 SGHRS and CDR2 YFSETQ. V was clipped by 4 bases and J by 5 bases, with 19 bases between them. The CDR3 spans 16 residues. In DNA form, the CDR3 reads TGCGCCAGCAGCCCCCGGGAGGGTATGAATAGAAACACCATATATTTT. This translates into CASSPREGMNRNTIYF.

The V and J genes are TRBV19 and TRBJ2-7; D not certain. Trimming took 8 bases from V and 4 from J, leaving 15 bases between them. The CDR3 runs 13 residues. In germline, CDR1 is LNHDA, CDR2 SQIVND (reference sequence). CDR3 region: CASWPPHGYEQYF. CDR3 nucleotide sequence: TGTGCCAGTTGGCCACCTCACGGGTACGAGCAGTACTTC.

V is TRBV7-9 and J is TRBJ1-1; a weak D match, TRBD1 (5 bases). The CDR3 runs to 13 residues. Germline CDR1 reads SEHNR; CDR2 reads FQNEAQ (reference sequence). V lost 2 bases to trimming and J lost 8 bases, with 12 bases between them. DNA of the CDR3: TGTGCCAGCAGCTTAAGTTCAGGGATCGAAGCTTTCTTT. It specifies CASSLSSGIEAFF. Supplemented by reference TRBV7-9 and TRBJ1-1, the full variable domain reads DTGVSQNPRHKITKRGQNVTFRCDPISEHNRLYWYRQTLGQGPEFLTYFQNEAQLEKSRLLSDRFSAERPKGSFSTLEIQRTEQGDSAMYLCASSLSSGIEAFFGQGTRLTVV.

This clone was counted between two and nine times. This chain connects TRBV4-2 to TRBJ1-5; maybe TRBD1 (6 bases). Germline CDR1 reads LGHNA; CDR2 reads YNFKEQ. Trimming cost V 4 bases and J 0 bases, with 19 bases left between them. This CDR3 spans 18 amino acids. Here the CDR3 DNA reads TGTGCCAGCAGCCCCCGGGGAGACAGGATCAATAGCAATCAGCCCCAGCATTTT. Encoded protein: CASSPRGDRINSNQPQHF.

The rearrangement uses TRBV13 and TRBJ2-3; 7 nucleotides agree with TRBD2. The CDR3 contains 16 residues. V lost 1 base and J lost 2; bases outside the gene matches: 6. Germline lookup yields CDR1 PRHDT and CDR2 FYEKMQ (reference sequence). CDR3 coding DNA: TGTGCCAGCAGCTTAGTTGGTAGCGGGTTCACAGATACGCAGTATTTT. This codes for CASSLVGSGFTDTQYF. The variable domain in full, completed from reference TRBV13 and TRBJ2-3, reads AAGVIQSPRHLIKEKRETATLKCYPIPRHDTVYWYQQGPGQDPQFLISFYEKMQSDKGSIPDRFSAQQFSDYHSELNMSSLELGDSALYFCASSLVGSGFTDTQYFGPGTRLTVL.

V gene TRBV3-1 (or the pseudogene TRBV3-2) combines with J gene TRBJ1-3, with D maybe TRBD1 (5 bases). The ends were cut back, 4 bases at V and 6 bases at J, with 13 bases in the middle. Germline CDR1 LGHDT, CDR2 YNNKEL (reference sequence). The CDR3 sequence is 14 residues long. CDR3 amino acids: CASSPPGTVNTIYF. The DNA of the CDR3 is TGTGCCAGCAGCCCCCCCGGGACTGTAAACACCATATATTTT.